Shown below are 21 T cell receptor beta chains from a single sample sequenced in a study of regulatory T cells in long-lasting Graves disease. Construction of the TCR beta libraries employed iRepertoire HTBI primers in conjunction with Arm-PCR of CDR3 regions. In TCRdb, the multiplex PCR reads were re-called with MiXCR into one record per CDR3 protein. The sample contains roughly 220,000 distinct CDR3 sequences, approximately 20% of which appear only once. Time point specified: newly diagnosed GD, antithyroid drugs for less than 3 months. Extracted PBMC RNA gave rise to the TCR library. The starting material was peripheral blood mononuclear cells (PBMCs), obtained at new diagnosis, from a patient treated with antithyroid drugs. All receptors come from a female donor with Graves disease.

This clonotype was seen ten or more times. V gene TRBV20-1 combines with J gene TRBJ2-5; TRBD2 aligns across 11 bases. The J segment lost 2 bases and the V segment lost 5 bases, leaving 4 bases of the junction unmatched. This CDR3 spans 14 amino acids. Germline values: CDR1 DFQATT, CDR2 SNEGSKA (reference sequence). The CDR3 is CSAYRLAGQETQYF. The CDR3 bases are TGCAGTGCTTACCGACTAGCGGGGCAAGAGACCCAGTACTTC.

This clonotype was observed many times. Since the CDR3 does not end with the conserved phenylalanine or tryptophan, this likely comes from a read error. The chain joins TRBV28 to TRBJ2-7, with unresolved D. The length of the CDR3 is 12 residues. The germline CDR1 and CDR2 sequences are MDHEN and SYDVKM. Trimming cost V 1 base and J 3 bases, with 4 bases left between them. The CDR3 is CASSLSYYEQYL. CDR3 sequence (DNA): TGTGCCAGCAGTTTATCATACTACGAGCAGTACCTC.

Note on this clonotype: This sequence may be a read error, since a much larger clone differs from it by one base. The V gene is TRBV28, the J gene TRBJ2-1; D is unresolved. Germline V gene data show CDR1 as MDHEN and CDR2 as SYDVKM. CDR3 length: 16 amino acids. V was pared by 7 bases and J by 9 bases, with 25 bases between. The CDR3 DNA is TGTGCCAGCAATTTCCCTGGTAGCAGGAGTTCCGGTGAGCAGTTCTTC. Amino acids: CASNFPGSRSSGEQFF.

Comment on this clonotype: The likely explanation is a read error, given a far larger clone one base away. The chain recombines TRBV11-2 with TRBJ2-3; no clear D. TRBJ1-5 matches the DNA end more closely, so the J call is doubtful. Germline V gene sequence: CDR1 SGHAT, CDR2 FQNNGV. This CDR3 has 13 residues. CDR3: CASSGYQADTQHF. The DNA of the CDR3 is TGTGCCAGCAGTGGCTACCAAGCAGATACGCAGCATTTT.

This clonotype occurred many times. V usage is TRBV10-3 and J usage is TRBJ1-2, with a tentative D call TRBD1 (6 bases). Germline CDR1 and CDR2: ENHRY and SYGVKD. The CDR3 contains 13 residues. Trimming removed 5 bases from V and 5 bases from J, with 12 bases in between. The CDR3 nucleotides are TGTGCCATCAGTCCCGGACAGTCATATGGCTACACCTTC. It encodes CAISPGQSYGYTF.

This clonotype has a count of ten or more. This chain links TRBV24-1 with TRBJ1-4; D is unresolved. Germline V gives CDR1 KGHDR, CDR2 SFDVKD. The CDR3 contains 12 residues. Between the trimmed V and J ends, which lost 6 bases and 7 bases, there was a span of 8 bases. The CDR3 loop reads CATSKLGEKLFF. The DNA of the CDR3 is TGTGCCACCAGTAAATTGGGTGAAAAACTGTTTTTT.

This clonotype was picked up a small number of times. V and J are TRBV27 and TRBJ2-3; D is perhaps TRBD1 or TRBD2 (6 bases each). Trimming stripped 10 bases from V and 1 base from J, with 15 bases between. Germline CDR1 is MNHEY and CDR2 is SMNVEV (reference sequence). The CDR3 runs to 14 residues. CDR3: CANREPGGTDTQYF. CDR3 DNA: TGTGCCAACAGGGAACCGGGGGGCACAGATACGCAGTATTTT.

This clonotype was picked up many times. This sequence joins TRBV6-2 or TRBV6-3 and TRBJ2-7; D might be TRBD2 (5 bases). Germline lookup yields CDR1 MNHEY and CDR2 SVGEGT. V lost 2 bases to trimming and J lost 9 bases, with 14 bases between them. The CDR3 loop spans 13 amino acids. CDR3 coding DNA: TGTGCCAGCAGTTACAGTAGTCCGGGAAGGCAGTACTTC. Translated, it gives CASSYSSPGRQYF.

This clonotype occurred many times. V usage is TRBV28 and J usage is TRBJ2-1; TRBD2 matches at 13 bases. Per germline, CDR1 MDHEN and CDR2 SYDVKM. This CDR3 is 20 amino acids long. The ends lost 6 bases at V and 7 bases at J; junction bases unmatched: 21. Here the CDR3 DNA reads TGTGCCAGCAGAACAAATGAGAGGCCCACTAGCGGGAGGGTAAAGAATGAGCAGTTCTTC. Translating gives CASRTNERPTSGRVKNEQFF. The variable domain in full, completed from reference TRBV28 and TRBJ2-1, reads DVKVTQSSRYLVKRTGEKVFLECVQDMDHENMFWYRQDPGLGLRLIYFSYDVKMKEKGDIPEGYSVSREKKERFSLILESASTNQTSMYLCASRTNERPTSGRVKNEQFFGPGTRLTVL.

This clonotype was observed at least ten times. The chain combines TRBV29-1 with TRBJ1-6, with TRBD1 matching 7 bases. Trimming cost V 4 bases and J 3 bases; bases outside gene matches: 0. The V gene's germline CDR1 is SQVTM and CDR2 ANQGSEA. This CDR3 is built from 13 residues. The CDR3: CSVGDSYNSPLHF. The CDR3 DNA reads TGCAGCGTTGGGGACAGCTATAATTCACCCCTCCACTTT.

This clonotype turned up a few times. A far larger clone is one nucleotide away, so this likely arose from a read error. CDR3: CAISFDRGVEGYTF. In DNA form, the CDR3 reads TGTGCCATCAGTTTCGACAGGGGGGTAGAAGGCTACACCTTC. This rearrangement joins TRBV10-3 to TRBJ1-2, with 9 bases fitting TRBD1. This CDR3 region has 14 residues. Germline V gene sequence: CDR1 ENHRY, CDR2 SYGVKD. With 5 bases clipped from V and 8 bases from J, the junction kept 9 bases outside the gene matches.

This clonotype was found many times. The chain couples TRBV19 to TRBJ2-1; 10 bases align to TRBD2. Germline V gives CDR1 LNHDA, CDR2 SQIVND (reference sequence). This CDR3 comprises 16 residues. Trimming at V came to 2 bases and at J to 2 bases, leaving 3 bases not matched to a gene. CDR3 in DNA: TGTGCCAGTAGTATAAAGCGGGAGGGCCCCTACAATGAGCAGTTCTTC. Its translation is CASSIKREGPYNEQFF.

With respect to this clonotype: This is likely an artifact of a read error, given a far larger clone one base away. The chain links TRBV6-4 to TRBJ2-7; 11 bases map to TRBD2. The germline V gene has CDR1 MRHNA and CDR2 SNTAGT. This CDR3 is 17 amino acids long. The CDR3 sequence: CASSYSFVLAGDGEQYF. The CDR3 coding sequence is TGTGCCAGCAGTTACTCGTTTGTACTAGCGGGAGATGGCGAGCAGTACTTC.

This clonotype was found a few times. The rearrangement links TRBV20-1 to TRBJ2-4; 7 bases map to TRBD2. Germline CDR1 is DFQATT and CDR2 is SNEGSKA (reference sequence). V lost 0 bases, J lost 6 bases, and 14 bases stayed unmatched. This CDR3 is built from 17 residues. In DNA, the CDR3 is TGCAGTGCTAGAGATCCCGCCGCGGGGGACGGGGGAAACATTCAGTACTTC. Translated: CSARDPAAGDGGNIQYF.

This clonotype was detected many times. The J gene is TRBJ2-7, the V gene TRBV7-9, with D hard to call. V dropped 1 base and J dropped 2 bases, with 9 bases sitting between them. Germline-derived CDR1 and CDR2 are SEHNR and FQNEAQ (reference sequence). The CDR3 is 14 residues long. The CDR3 loop is CASSLVRPPYEQYF. In DNA form, the CDR3 reads TGTGCCAGCAGCTTAGTCAGGCCTCCCTACGAGCAGTACTTC.

V and J are TRBV9 and TRBJ1-6; maybe TRBD1 (5 bases). There are 15 residues in the CDR3. The V and J ends lost 5 bases and 3 bases respectively, with 12 bases between them. Germline CDR1 SGDLS, CDR2 YYNGEE. CDR3 protein: CASSERGIYNSPLHF. DNA of the CDR3: TGTGCCAGCAGTGAACGGGGGATCTATAATTCACCCCTCCACTTT.

This clonotype has more than one count but fewer than ten. The V gene is TRBV18, the J gene TRBJ2-2; D not certain. V lost 3 bases and J 3 bases, leaving 11 bases between the germline ends. CDR3 length: 15 amino acids. CDR1 and CDR2 (germline): KGHSH, LQKENI. This CDR3 is CASSPIVQDTGELFF. DNA of the CDR3: TGTGCCAGCTCACCTATAGTCCAGGACACCGGGGAGCTGTTTTTT. Based on the CDR3 plus reference TRBV18 and TRBJ2-2, the full variable domain is NAGVMQNPRHLVRRRGQEARLRCSPMKGHSHVYWYRQLPEEGLKFMVYLQKENIIDESGMPKERFSAEFPKEGPSILRIQQVVRGDSAAYFCASSPIVQDTGELFFGEGSRLTVL.

This clonotype was detected many times. V gene TRBV20-1 combines with J gene TRBJ1-5; 8 bases agree with TRBD1. Germline V lookup: CDR1 DFQATT, CDR2 SNEGSKA (reference sequence). The CDR3 is 16 residues long. The V and J ends lost 0 bases and 4 bases, in that order; junction bases with no gene match: 8. For the CDR3, the DNA is TGCAGTGCTAGAGATAGCAGGGGGCTCCATAATCAGCCCCAGCATTTT. Translation gives CSARDSRGLHNQPQHF.

At least ten counts were recorded for this clonotype. The genes are TRBV20-1 and TRBJ1-5; D is possibly TRBD1 (6 bases). The germline CDR1 and CDR2 sequences are DFQATT and SNEGSKA (reference sequence). V lost 3 bases to trimming and J lost 9 bases, with 18 bases between them. The CDR3 covers 14 residues. CDR3: CSASEDRNPGPQHF. The CDR3 DNA reads as TGCAGTGCTAGTGAGGACAGAAACCCCGGGCCCCAGCATTTT.

The chain has TRBV18 and TRBJ2-1, with a weak D call TRBD2 (6 bases). This CDR3 is built from 18 residues. In germline, CDR1 is KGHSH, CDR2 LQKENI. With 2 bases removed from V and 4 bases from J, the gap between germline ends came to 21 bases. CDR3 nucleotide sequence: TGTGCCAGCTCACCAAGTCTTGGAGGGTGGACCCTATACAATGAGCAGTTCTTC. Its translation is CASSPSLGGWTLYNEQFF.

Remarks on this clonotype: With a much larger clone just one base away, this may be a read error. This rearrangement joins TRBV6-4 to TRBJ2-5, with 11 bases lining up with TRBD2. V gave up 4 bases and J gave up 5 bases; unmatched junction bases: 3. CDR1 MRHNA and CDR2 SNTAGT come from the germline V gene. The CDR3 sequence is 14 residues long. The CDR3 loop reads CASSVLAGEETQYF. The CDR3 nucleotides read TGTGCCAGCAGTGTACTAGCGGGAGAGGAGACCCAGTACTTC.